A single T cell receptor beta chain is shown here with its context. Antigen: not known. This CDR3 has 15 amino acids. V was clipped by 0 bases and J by 3 bases; unmatched bases: 8. CDR1 is DFQATT and CDR2 is SNEGSKA in the germline V gene (reference sequence). Study outcomes and limitations: Tumor-infiltrating Treg TCR alpha and beta sequences overlapped most with tumor naive CD4+ T cells, then blood naive. Tumor memory CD4+ T cell TCR gene usage clustered with blood and lymph node memory CD4+ cells and lymph node naive CD4+ cells.

Memory CD4+ T cells were sorted as CD4+CD45RO+CD25- cells. Constant-region reverse primers amplified full-length variable regions, followed by semi-nested Nested Universal Primer A PCR. TCRdb re-derived calls from the 5' RACE reads in MiXCR, one entry per CDR3 protein. The sample carries around 5,600 distinct CDR3 sequences, about three quarters recorded once. The chain carries TRBV20-1 and TRBJ2-7, with 7 bases that match TRBD1. Input material: memory CD4+ T cells sorted from a lymph node. The subset denotes: memory CD4+ T cells, CD4+CD45RO+CD25-. The source of this sequence is a female donor with breast cancer. CDR3 nucleotide sequence: TGCAGTGCTAGAGATTACGAGCAGGGGGTCTACGAGCAGTACTTC. This translates into CSARDYEQGVYEQYF.